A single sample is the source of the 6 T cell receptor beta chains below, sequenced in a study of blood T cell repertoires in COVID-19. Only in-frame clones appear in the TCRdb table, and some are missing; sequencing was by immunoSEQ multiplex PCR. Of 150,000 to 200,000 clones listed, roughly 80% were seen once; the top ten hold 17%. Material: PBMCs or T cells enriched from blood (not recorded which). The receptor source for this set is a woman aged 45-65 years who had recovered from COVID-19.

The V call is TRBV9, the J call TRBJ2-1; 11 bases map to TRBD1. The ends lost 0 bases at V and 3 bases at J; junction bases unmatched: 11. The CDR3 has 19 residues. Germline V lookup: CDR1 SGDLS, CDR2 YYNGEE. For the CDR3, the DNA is TGTGCCAGCAGCGTAGGGTCCCGGACAGGGGGCGCCTTCTACAATGAGCAGTTCTTC. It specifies CASSVGSRTGGAFYNEQFF.

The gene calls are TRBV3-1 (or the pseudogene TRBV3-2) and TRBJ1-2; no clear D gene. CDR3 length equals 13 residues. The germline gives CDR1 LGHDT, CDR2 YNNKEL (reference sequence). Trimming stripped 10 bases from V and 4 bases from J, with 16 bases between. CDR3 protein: CATAPSASYGYTF. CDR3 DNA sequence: TGTGCCACCGCCCCCTCCGCGTCCTATGGCTACACCTTC.

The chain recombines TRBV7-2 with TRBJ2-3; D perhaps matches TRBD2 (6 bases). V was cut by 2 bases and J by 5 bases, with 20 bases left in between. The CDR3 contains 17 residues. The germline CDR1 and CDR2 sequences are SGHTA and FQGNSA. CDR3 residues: CASSLYLGGKVLDTQYF. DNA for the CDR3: TGTGCCAGCAGCTTATACCTAGGCGGGAAGGTGTTAGATACGCAGTATTTT. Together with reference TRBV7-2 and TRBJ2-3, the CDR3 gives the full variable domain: GAGVSQSPSNKVTEKGKDVELRCDPISGHTALYWYRQSLGQGLEFLIYFQGNSAPDKSGLPSDRFSAERTGGSVSTLTIQRTQQEDSAVYLCASSLYLGGKVLDTQYFGPGTRLTVL.

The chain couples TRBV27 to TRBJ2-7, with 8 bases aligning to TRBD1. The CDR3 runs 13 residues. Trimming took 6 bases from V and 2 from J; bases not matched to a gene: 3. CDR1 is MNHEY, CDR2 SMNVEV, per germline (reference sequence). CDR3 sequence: CASSPGQAYEQYF. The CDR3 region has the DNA TGTGCCAGCAGCCCGGGACAGGCCTACGAGCAGTACTTC.

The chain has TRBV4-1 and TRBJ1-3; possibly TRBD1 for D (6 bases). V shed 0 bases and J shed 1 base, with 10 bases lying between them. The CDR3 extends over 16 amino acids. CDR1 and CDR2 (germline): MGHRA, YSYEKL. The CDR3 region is CASSQDTGSSGNTIYF. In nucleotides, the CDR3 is TGCGCCAGCAGCCAAGATACAGGGTCTTCTGGAAACACCATATATTTT.

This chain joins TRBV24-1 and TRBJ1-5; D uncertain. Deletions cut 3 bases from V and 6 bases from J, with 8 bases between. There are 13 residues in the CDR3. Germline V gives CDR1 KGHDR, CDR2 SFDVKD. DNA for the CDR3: TGTGCCACCAGTGATCGCGACTTTCAGCCCCAGCATTTT. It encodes CATSDRDFQPQHF.